This TCR beta chain was found in a study of shared clonotypes between healthy human individuals. Study results and limitations: Generation probabilities were higher for clonotypes shared across all four sorted-subset donors than for unshared ones.

V shed 3 bases and J shed 7 bases, with 14 bases lying between them. The CDR3 extends over 15 amino acids. Germline V gene sequence: CDR1 SGHTS, CDR2 YDEGEE. The table came from immunoSEQ multiplex PCR; TCRdb's copy has only in-frame clones and leaves some out. The data hold millions of clones, with around nine tenths observed a single time. This clone was detected only a few times. What it binds is not known. The source material was naive CD4+ T cells sorted from blood. Subset of the sample: CD45RA+ positively selected. The origin of this receptor is a man aged 18 to 30 in good health. The chain couples TRBV5-8 to TRBJ1-6; maybe TRBD1 (6 bases). DNA for the CDR3: TGTGCCAGCAGCTCCGGGACAAAAGGGAATTCACCCCTCCACTTT. Residues: CASSSGTKGNSPLHF. The full variable domain, completed using reference TRBV5-8 and TRBJ1-6, is EAGVTQSPTHLIKTRGQQATLRCSPISGHTSVYWYQQALGLGLQFLLWYDEGEERNRGNFPPRFSGRQFPNYSSELNVNALELEDSALYLCASSSGTKGNSPLHFGNGTRLTVT.